This is a list of T cell receptor beta chains from one sample in a study of OX40 agonist ivuxolimab in advanced cancers. Using immunoSEQ multiplex PCR, the repertoire was profiled, and TCRdb retains in-frame clones only, with some absent. The sample shows tens of thousands of clones, around 80% of them seen only once. The input for sequencing was CD4+ or CD8+ T cells sorted from blood, taken in a trial of the OX40 agonist ivuxolimab. The receptors derive from an adult with an advanced solid tumor such as melanoma, head and neck, liver or kidney cancer. Both conserved end residues are part of each CDR3. A D gene is named only where the DNA matches it firmly. Where a row states a size, it is once, few, many or the class of an expanded clone; other rows omit it.

clone_size d_call j_call v_call cdr3_nt cdr3_aa
NA TRBD1 TRBJ2-7 TRBV6-6 TGTGCCAGCAGACAGGGGGCGCGAAACAACGAGCAGTACTTC CASRQGARNNEQYF
NA NA TRBJ2-1 TRBV7-2 TGTGCCAGCAACCTCCAGGGAGGTCCCTACAATGAGCAGTTCTTC CASNLQGGPYNEQFF
NA NA TRBJ2-2 TRBV7-9 TGTGCCAGCAGCTCACCAATCGGGGGATCGAACACCGGGGAGCTGTTTTTT CASSSPIGGSNTGELFF
once TRBD2 TRBJ2-3 TRBV19 TGTGCCAGTAGTAAACGGACTAGCGGGAGCACAGATACGCAGTATTTT CASSKRTSGSTDTQYF
NA NA TRBJ2-7 TRBV2 TGTGCCAGCAAGTACTACCCCCCCCCTCTCTACGAGCAGTACTTC CASKYYPPPLYEQYF
NA NA TRBJ2-7 TRBV4-3 TGCGCCAGCAGCCAAGTGATCGGCAGCACCTACGAGCAGTACTTC CASSQVIGSTYEQYF
NA NA TRBJ1-3 TRBV5-1 TGCGCCAGCAGCTTGGTGCCAGGGGTTTCGGGAAACACCATATATTTT CASSLVPGVSGNTIYF
NA TRBD1 TRBJ2-7 TRBV11-2 TGTGCCAGCAGCTTGGACAGGGGAGAGGAGCAGTACTTC CASSLDRGEEQYF
NA NA TRBJ1-1 TRBV5-1 TGCGCCAGCAGCTTGGGGGCCGGGGAGGATGAAGCTTTCTTT CASSLGAGEDEAFF
NA NA TRBJ2-4 TRBV5-4 TGTGCCAGCAGCCTATCTAGTGGGAGCACCAAAAACATTCAGTACTTC CASSLSSGSTKNIQYF
NA TRBD1 TRBJ1-2 TRBV9 TGTGCCAGCAGCCGCGCCGGGACAGCCAAACTCTATGGCTACACCTTC CASSRAGTAKLYGYTF
few NA TRBJ2-1 TRBV5-5 TGTGCCAGCAGCTTTTCTCAGGGGTCAAACATCTACAATGAGCAGTTCTTC CASSFSQGSNIYNEQFF
once TRBD1 TRBJ1-3 TRBV7-9 TGTGCCAGCGCAATAGCCAGGGGGCTCAGCATGGGCTCTGGAAACACCATATATTTT CASAIARGLSMGSGNTIYF
NA NA TRBJ2-1 TRBV27 TGTGCCAGCAGTCCTGGAGGGCCTAGGAATGAGCAGTTCTTC CASSPGGPRNEQFF
NA NA TRBJ2-7 TRBV4-3 TGCGCCAGCAGCCAAGCGCCCGGGACTTCCTACGAGCAGTACTTC CASSQAPGTSYEQYF
NA NA TRBJ2-7 TRBV5-6 TGTGCCAGCAGCCGGACTAATTCCTACGAGCAGTACTTC CASSRTNSYEQYF
NA NA TRBJ1-5 TRBV5-1 TGCGCCAGCAGCTTGGATCCCAATCAGCCCCAGCATTTT CASSLDPNQPQHF
NA NA TRBJ2-3 TRBV9 TGTGCCAGCAGCCCACGGCTGGATACGCAGTATTTT CASSPRLDTQYF
few NA TRBJ2-7 TRBV18 TGTGCCAGCTCAGGGGCCGGGTCCGACTACGAGCAGTACTTC CASSGAGSDYEQYF
NA TRBD1 TRBJ2-7 TRBV7-7 TGTGCCAGCAGCTTGTCACAGGGGGCCGAATACGAGCAGTACTTC CASSLSQGAEYEQYF
NA TRBD1 TRBJ2-3 TRBV19 TGTGCCAGTAGTACAGGGACAGGTACAGATACGCAGTATTTT CASSTGTGTDTQYF
NA NA TRBJ1-5 TRBV7-2 TGTGCCAGCAGCTTGAGGTCGGGCAGGAGGGATCAGCCCCAGCATTTT CASSLRSGRRDQPQHF
NA TRBD1 TRBJ1-6 TRBV19 TGTGCCAGTAGTAGCCACTCGGACAGGGGTTCGTTTGTCTTT CASSSHSDRGSFVF
NA NA TRBJ1-2 TRBV5-4 TGTGCCAGCAGCTTACAGGGTATCTATGGCTACACCTTC CASSLQGIYGYTF
NA NA TRBJ2-3 TRBV21-1 TGTGCCAGCAGCTTCGGGGGGAGACGGTACTGGTTCACAGATACGCAGTATTTT CASSFGGRRYWFTDTQYF
NA NA TRBJ2-5 TRBV2 TGTGCCAGCACCTTCTTGGACGCGGATAGGGAGCAGTACTTC CASTFLDADREQYF
once NA TRBJ2-1 TRBV2 TGTGCCAGCAACCGCCAGGGACGCAATGAGCAGTTCTTC CASNRQGRNEQFF
few NA TRBJ2-2 TRBV5-5 TGTGCCAGCAGCCTTCGGATTTCCGGGGAGCTGTTTTTT CASSLRISGELFF
NA TRBD1 TRBJ1-6 TRBV2 TGTGCCAGCAGTTTCGGGACAGGGGGCATTCCCCTCCACTTT CASSFGTGGIPLHF
NA NA TRBJ1-5 TRBV2 TGTGCCAGCAGTGACGATAGCAATCAGCCCCAGCATTTT CASSDDSNQPQHF
NA NA TRBJ2-4 TRBV4-1 TGCGCCAGCAGCCAAGATCCGACAGCCAAAAACATTCAGTACTTC CASSQDPTAKNIQYF
once NA TRBJ2-7 TRBV5-6 TGTGCCAGCAGCGAGCGTTCGGAGCAGTACTTC CASSERSEQYF
few NA TRBJ1-1 TRBV2 TGTGCCAGCAGTTTTGCACAGGGAAGTACTGAAGCTTTCTTT CASSFAQGSTEAFF
NA NA TRBJ1-3 TRBV7-9 TGTGCCAGCAGCCCTCCGTTTAGGATCGGAAACACCATATATTTT CASSPPFRIGNTIYF
once TRBD2 TRBJ2-7 TRBV7-2 TGTGCCAGCAGCTTAGGGGCGGGAGTTGTTTACGAGCAGTACTTC CASSLGAGVVYEQYF
NA NA TRBJ1-4 TRBV19 TGTGCCAGTAGTATTTCCCAGGCCATCAATGAAAAACTGTTTTTT CASSISQAINEKLFF
few TRBD1 TRBJ2-1 TRBV7-9 TGTGCCAGCAGCTTAGGGCAGGGGGCTTTTCACAATGAGCAGTTCTTC CASSLGQGAFHNEQFF
NA NA TRBJ1-3 TRBV7-5 TGTGTCTTACGGTCGTGTTCTGGAAACACCATATATTTT CVLRSCSGNTIYF
few NA TRBJ1-1 TRBV2 TGTGCCAGCAGTGTTCATGAAGCTTTCTTT CASSVHEAFF
NA NA TRBJ2-3 TRBV9 TGTGCCAGCAGCTCGTTAGGGGGGGCTAGCACAGATACGCAGTATTTT CASSSLGGASTDTQYF
NA NA TRBJ2-5 TRBV12-5 TGTGCTAGTGGCCCCCCGGGTTGGAGAGAGACCCAGTACTTC CASGPPGWRETQYF
NA NA TRBJ1-1 TRBV5-1 TGCGCCAGCAGTACACAAAACAGTGGGACTGAAGCTTTCTTT CASSTQNSGTEAFF
NA TRBD2 TRBJ2-7 TRBV7-2 TGTGCCAGCAGCTTAGTGGGACTAGCGAGTTACGAGCAGTACTTC CASSLVGLASYEQYF
NA NA TRBJ2-7 TRBV19 TGTGCCAGTAGTGGGACGGTTGGCTCCGAGCAGTACTTC CASSGTVGSEQYF
NA NA TRBJ2-1 TRBV4-3 TGCGCCAGCAGCCCAAATAGGGGGGCATATTCAATAGGTGAGCAGTTCTTC CASSPNRGAYSIGEQFF
NA TRBD1 TRBJ2-2 TRBV5-1 TGCGCCAGCAGCTCTAATATGAGAGGACAGGGCGTCGGGGAGCTGTTTTTT CASSSNMRGQGVGELFF
once TRBD1 TRBJ1-5 TRBV10-3 TGTGCCATCAGTGACTTCGACAGGGGGGGAAATCAGCCCCAGCATTTT CAISDFDRGGNQPQHF
NA TRBD1 TRBJ1-6 TRBV5-6 TGTGCCAGCAGCTTAACAGGGGGCAATTCACCCCTCCACTTT CASSLTGGNSPLHF
NA TRBD2 TRBJ2-7 TRBV2 TGTGCCAGCAGGGGGAGGGTTAGCGACGAGCAGTACTTC CASRGRVSDEQYF
NA NA TRBJ2-3 TRBV9 TGTGCCAGCACCCCTCCGGGGGGCACAGATACGCAGTATTTT CASTPPGGTDTQYF
NA TRBD2 TRBJ2-7 TRBV18 TGTGCCAGCTCACCCCCTCTAGCGGGCGCCTACGAGCAGTACTTC CASSPPLAGAYEQYF
NA TRBD1 TRBJ1-4 TRBV4-2 TGTGCCAGCAGCCCTGGGGCAGGGGGAGAGGAAAAACTGTTTTTT CASSPGAGGEEKLFF
once NA TRBJ1-4 TRBV18 TGTGCCAGCTCACCAGTTTTCGGGAATGAAAAACTGTTTTTT CASSPVFGNEKLFF
NA NA TRBJ1-1 TRBV2 TGTGCCAGCAGTAAAGAGGGGAACACTGAAGCTTTCTTT CASSKEGNTEAFF